This record concerns one T cell receptor (beta chain) sequence. The antigen it recognizes is unknown. Nothing much larger sits one base from this clone, and base qualities are not available. The CDR3 measures 15 amino acids from cysteine to phenylalanine. Only the CDR3 portion is preserved as DNA: 45 bases, with reading frame beginning at the first base. Relative to germline, V is 3 bases shorter and J is 5 bases shorter, with 16 bases between their ends. CDR1 and CDR2 are drawn from the germline V gene (reference sequence): MNHEY, SMNVEV. This sample was taken from a study of control samples from healthy donors and cancer patients (dated by TCRdb to the early 2020s). The library was prepared using the immunoSEQ multiplex PCR assay. In TCRdb, the immuneACCESS table is reduced to in-frame sequences with V and J assigned. These tables do not hold every clone; where another copy was compared, an unresolved V gene accounts for under half, and the others remain unexplained. The sample table lists almost 90,000 clones, around nine tenths of them with a count of one. The ten largest clonotypes hold 21% of the sample.

The rearrangement joined TRBV27 to TRBJ2-5, and possibly TRBD2, on 5 matching bases. Sequences were obtained from blood. This clonotype was sampled from a man under 40 in good health. The DNA sequence is as follows: TGTGCCAGCAGTTTGAGCTTGAGGGATAGGGAGACCCAGTACTTC. It translates to CASSLSLRDRETQYF.